This paragraph covers one TCR beta chain sequence. Its antigen remains unidentified. Here immunoSEQ multiplex PCR was the method, and the copy in TCRdb shows in-frame clones only, minus some. The sample consists of some 2.1 million clones, about 93% of them appearing once. Naive CD8 cells lacked CD45RO and underwent positive selection for CCR7, leaving out terminally differentiated effector memory CD45RA+ cells. This sample is part of a study of shared clonotypes between healthy human individuals. Findings and caveats of the study: Only blood was sampled; tissue repertoires likely differ. Clonotype sharing across several donors was observed for 4% to 6.5% of naive CD4 clonotypes.

The V gene lost 7 bases and the J gene lost 1 base, with 13 bases spanning the gap. Germline V gives CDR1 MDHEN, CDR2 SYDVKM. The CDR3 loop spans 14 amino acids. J is TRBJ1-1 and V is TRBV28; a possible D gene is TRBD1 (5 bases). Specimen: naive CD8+ T cells from PBMCs. This sequence was found in a man aged 18 to 30 in good health. Some clones in this sample may be carry-over from other donors' samples. The CDR3: CASNAGGENTEAFF. The CDR3 DNA reads TGTGCCAGCAACGCGGGGGGGGAGAACACTGAAGCTTTCTTT. Combining the CDR3 with reference TRBV28 and TRBJ1-1 gives the whole variable domain DVKVTQSSRYLVKRTGEKVFLECVQDMDHENMFWYRQDPGLGLRLIYFSYDVKMKEKGDIPEGYSVSREKKERFSLILESASTNQTSMYLCASNAGGENTEAFFGQGTRLTVV.